The 8 T cell receptor beta chains in this list originate from one sample, sequenced in a study of a mutant IDH1 vaccine in newly diagnosed glioma. No antigen has been identified for these receptors. This table comes from immunoSEQ multiplex PCR, and its TCRdb copy is limited to in-frame clones, with some not included. The sample consists of around 76,000 clones, about 85% of them appearing once. The time point: week 23, last vaccination. Vaccination used 300 ug of mutant IDH1 20-mer peptide per dose, with topical imiquimod. Specimen: PBMCs, collected from a glioma patient whose treatment included an IDH1 peptide vaccine. These receptors were collected from a woman between 50 and 59 years old with glioma.

J is TRBJ2-1 and V is TRBV29-1; D might be TRBD1 or TRBD2, each matching 6 bases. The CDR3 sequence is 15 residues long. The V end was cut by 4 bases, the J end by 12 bases, with 25 bases between. CDR1 is SQVTM, CDR2 ANQGSEA, per germline. The CDR3 reads CSVAEAGGEVKLQFF. CDR3 DNA: TGCAGCGTTGCAGAGGCCGGGGGCGAGGTAAAGCTGCAGTTCTTC.

The J gene is TRBJ2-3, the V gene TRBV7-9; the D gene is possibly TRBD1 (5 bases). CDR3 length: 16 amino acids. Between the trimmed V and J ends, which lost 3 bases and 2 bases, there was a span of 15 bases. Germline V CDR1 and CDR2: SEHNR, FQNEAQ (reference sequence). CDR3 residues: CASSLRPTDTTDTQYF. The DNA of the CDR3 is TGTGCCAGCAGCTTGCGGCCGACAGACACCACAGATACGCAGTATTTT. Combining the CDR3 with reference TRBV7-9 and TRBJ2-3 gives the whole variable domain DTGVSQNPRHKITKRGQNVTFRCDPISEHNRLYWYRQTLGQGPEFLTYFQNEAQLEKSRLLSDRFSAERPKGSFSTLEIQRTEQGDSAMYLCASSLRPTDTTDTQYFGPGTRLTVL.

V gene TRBV20-1 combines with J gene TRBJ1-2, with D uncertain. Looked up from germline, CDR1 is DFQATT and CDR2 is SNEGSKA (reference sequence). CDR3 size: 11 residues. V lost 7 bases to trimming and J lost 2 bases, with 8 bases between them. CDR3 DNA: TGCAGTGAATCCGGAAACTATGGCTACACCTTC. As protein: CSESGNYGYTF.

The gene calls are TRBV19 and TRBJ2-3, with D hard to call. There are 17 residues in the CDR3. V was clipped by 1 base and J by 1 base, with 15 bases between them. Germline CDR1 is LNHDA and CDR2 is SQIVND (reference sequence). CDR3 nucleotide sequence: TGTGCCAGTAGTATAGCGAACGGCAGGTGGGGCACAGATACGCAGTATTTT. It codes for CASSIANGRWGTDTQYF. The entire variable domain, with the rest obtained from reference TRBV19 and TRBJ2-3, is as follows: DGGITQSPKYLFRKEGQNVTLSCEQNLNHDAMYWYRQDPGQGLRLIYYSQIVNDFQKGDIAEGYSVSREKKESFPLTVTSAQKNPTAFYLCASSIANGRWGTDTQYFGPGTRLTVL.

V gene TRBV21-1 combines with J gene TRBJ2-7; the D segment call TRBD1 is taken from the table without a DNA check. TRBV21-1 is marked as a pseudogene. The CDR3 sequence is 17 residues long. Here the CDR3 DNA reads TGTGCCAGCAGCAAAGCGGGCCGGGACAGAAATACCTACGAGCAGTACTTC. Translating gives CASSKAGRDRNTYEQYF.

The V call is TRBV5-5, the J call TRBJ1-5, with a possible D match to TRBD1 (6 bases). The germline CDR1 and CDR2 sequences are SGHKS and YYEKEE (reference sequence). The germline V and J ends were trimmed by 0 bases and 6 bases, with 13 bases remaining between them. CDR3 size: 15 residues. The CDR3 nucleotides are TGTGCCAGCAGCTTGGGGCAGGGGAGAGGTCAGCCCCAGCATTTT. Protein: CASSLGQGRGQPQHF.

The CDR3 is CASSLRQGARADTQYF. The CDR3 DNA reads as TGTGCCAGCAGCTTACGCCAGGGGGCGAGGGCAGATACGCAGTATTTT. The V and J genes are TRBV7-9 and TRBJ2-3; TRBD1 matches 8 bases. Trimming cost V 2 bases and J 4 bases; bases outside gene matches: 8. Germline V gene data show CDR1 as SEHNR and CDR2 as FQNEAQ (reference sequence). The CDR3 is 16 amino acids.

This sequence joins TRBV9 and TRBJ1-1, with 10 bases that match TRBD1. The germline CDR1 and CDR2 sequences are SGDLS and YYNGEE. The CDR3 runs 13 residues. V lost 4 bases to trimming and J lost 7 bases; unmatched junction nucleotides: 4. The CDR3 loop reads CASSSRTGGEAFF. CDR3 nucleotides: TGTGCCAGCAGCTCACGGACAGGGGGTGAAGCTTTCTTT.